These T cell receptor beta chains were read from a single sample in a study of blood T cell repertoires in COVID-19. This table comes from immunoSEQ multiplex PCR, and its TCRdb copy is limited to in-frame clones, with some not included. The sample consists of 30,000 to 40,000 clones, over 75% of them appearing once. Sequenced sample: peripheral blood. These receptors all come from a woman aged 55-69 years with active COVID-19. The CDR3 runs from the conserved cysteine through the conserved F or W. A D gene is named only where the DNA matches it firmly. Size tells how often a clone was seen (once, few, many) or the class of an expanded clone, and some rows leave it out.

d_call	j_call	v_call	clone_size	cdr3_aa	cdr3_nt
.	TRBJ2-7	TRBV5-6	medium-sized	CASSLSGREQYF	TGTGCCAGCAGCCTAAGCGGTCGCGAGCAGTACTTC
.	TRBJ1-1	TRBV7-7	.	CASSLTENTEAFF	TGTGCCAGCAGCTTAACAGAGAACACTGAAGCTTTCTTT
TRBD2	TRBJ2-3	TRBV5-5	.	CASSRGLAGGRSDTQYF	TGTGCCAGCAGCCGGGGACTAGCGGGGGGGCGGTCAGATACGCAGTATTTT
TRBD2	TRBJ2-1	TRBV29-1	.	CSVVKSGRGHEQFF	TGCAGCGTTGTTAAGAGCGGGAGGGGTCATGAGCAGTTCTTC
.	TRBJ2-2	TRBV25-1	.	CASSESIGQGPGELFF	TGTGCCAGCAGTGAATCAATAGGGCAGGGGCCCGGGGAGCTGTTTTTT
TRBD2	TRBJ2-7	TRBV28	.	CASSLARTSYEQYF	TGTGCCAGCAGTTTAGCGCGGACTAGTTACGAGCAGTACTTC
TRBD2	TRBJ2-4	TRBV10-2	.	CASSEAGGGNIQYF	TGCGCCAGCAGTGAAGCGGGGGGCGGAAACATTCAGTACTTC
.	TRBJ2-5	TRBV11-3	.	CASSLRSGETQYF	TGTGCCAGCAGCTTACGGTCGGGAGAGACCCAGTACTTC
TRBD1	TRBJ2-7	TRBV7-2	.	CASSTGQGPYEQYF	TGTGCCAGCAGCACTGGACAGGGCCCCTACGAGCAGTACTTC
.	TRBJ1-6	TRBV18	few	CASSSQDSNSPLHF	TGTGCCAGCTCATCTCAGGACAGTAATTCACCCCTCCACTTT
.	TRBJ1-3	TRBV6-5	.	CASSYGGAEGNTIYF	TGTGCCAGCAGTTACGGGGGGGCAGAGGGAAACACCATATATTTT
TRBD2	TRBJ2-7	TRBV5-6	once	CASSLGLAGPYEQYF	TGTGCCAGCAGCTTGGGACTAGCGGGACCCTACGAGCAGTACTTC
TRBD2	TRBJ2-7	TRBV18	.	CASSPTLAGAYEQYF	TGTGCCAGCTCACCAACCCTAGCGGGAGCCTACGAGCAGTACTTC
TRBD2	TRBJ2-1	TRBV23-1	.	CASSQNPPGPSTSDEFF	TGCGCCAGCAGTCAAAATCCACCGGGACCCTCTACTAGCGATGAGTTCTTC
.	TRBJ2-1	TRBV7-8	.	CASSFSSNNEQFF	TGTGCCAGCAGCTTTTCTAGCAACAATGAGCAGTTCTTC
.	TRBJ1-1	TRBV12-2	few	CASRFETGGTEAFF	TGTGCAAGTCGCTTCGAGACAGGGGGCACTGAAGCTTTCTTT
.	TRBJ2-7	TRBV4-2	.	CASSQAPLGGYEQYF	TGTGCCAGCAGCCAAGCCCCTCTCGGAGGTTACGAGCAGTACTTC
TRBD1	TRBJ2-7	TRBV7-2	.	CASSLVGTGGYEQYF	TGTGCCAGCAGCTTAGTGGGGACAGGGGGCTACGAGCAGTACTTC
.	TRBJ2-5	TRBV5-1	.	CASSWGGYSAQGNHQETQYF	TGCGCCAGCAGCTGGGGAGGGTATTCGGCGCAGGGGAATCATCAAGAGACCCAGTACTTC
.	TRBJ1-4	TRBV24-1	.	CATRERVNEKLFF	TGTGCCACCAGAGAGAGGGTTAATGAAAAACTGTTTTTT
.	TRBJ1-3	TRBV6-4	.	CASSRGGRAGGNTIYF	TGTGCCAGCAGCCGGGGCGGCAGGGCGGGAGGAAACACCATATATTTT
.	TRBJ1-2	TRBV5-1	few	CASSLADNFGYTF	TGCGCCAGCAGCTTGGCTGACAATTTTGGCTACACCTTC
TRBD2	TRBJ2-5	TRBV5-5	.	CASSLRRGGQETQYF	TGTGCCAGCAGCTTGCGCCGCGGGGGTCAAGAGACCCAGTACTTC
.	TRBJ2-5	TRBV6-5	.	CASQPRRVGETQYF	TGTGCCTCACAGCCCCGCAGGGTTGGGGAGACCCAGTACTTC